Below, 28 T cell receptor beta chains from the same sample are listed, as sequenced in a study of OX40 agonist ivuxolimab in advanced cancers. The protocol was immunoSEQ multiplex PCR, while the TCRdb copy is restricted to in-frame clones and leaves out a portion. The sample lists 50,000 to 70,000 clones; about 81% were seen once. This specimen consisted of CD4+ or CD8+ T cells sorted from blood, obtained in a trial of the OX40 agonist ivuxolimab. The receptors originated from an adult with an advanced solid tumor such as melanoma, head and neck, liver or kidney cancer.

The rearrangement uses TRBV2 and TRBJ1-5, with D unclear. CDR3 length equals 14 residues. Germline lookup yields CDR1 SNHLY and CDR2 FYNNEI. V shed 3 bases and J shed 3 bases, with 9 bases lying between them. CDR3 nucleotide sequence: TGTGCCAGCAGTGACGTCGGTCTCAATCAGCCCCAGCATTTT. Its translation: CASSDVGLNQPQHF.

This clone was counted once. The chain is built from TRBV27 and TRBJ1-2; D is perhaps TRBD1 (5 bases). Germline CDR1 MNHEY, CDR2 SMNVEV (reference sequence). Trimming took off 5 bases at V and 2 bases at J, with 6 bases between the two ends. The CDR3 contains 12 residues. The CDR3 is CASSPGNYGYTF. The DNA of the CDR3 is TGTGCCAGCAGTCCAGGGAACTATGGCTACACCTTC.

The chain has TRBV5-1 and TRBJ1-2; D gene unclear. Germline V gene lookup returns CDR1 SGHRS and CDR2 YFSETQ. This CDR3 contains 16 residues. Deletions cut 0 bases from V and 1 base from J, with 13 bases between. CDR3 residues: CASSLDSGGINYGYTF. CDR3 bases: TGCGCCAGCAGCTTGGATTCGGGCGGGATTAACTATGGCTACACCTTC.

Here the CDR3 reads CASSRTDRLDQPQHF. The CDR3, as DNA: TGTGCCAGCAGCAGAACCGACAGGCTCGATCAGCCCCAGCATTTT. The J gene is TRBJ1-5, the V gene TRBV5-5; maybe TRBD1 (6 bases). CDR3 length: 15 residues. The ends were cut back, 4 bases at V and 5 bases at J, with 16 bases in the middle. Germline V lookup: CDR1 SGHKS, CDR2 YYEKEE (reference sequence).

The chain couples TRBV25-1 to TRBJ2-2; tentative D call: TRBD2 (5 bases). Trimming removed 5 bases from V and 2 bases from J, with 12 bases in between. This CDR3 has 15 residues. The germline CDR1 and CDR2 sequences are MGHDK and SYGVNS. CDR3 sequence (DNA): TGTGCCAGCAGTTGGGCTCGGGGAAACACCGGGGAGCTGTTTTTT. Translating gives CASSWARGNTGELFF. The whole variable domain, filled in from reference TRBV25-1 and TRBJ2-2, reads EADIYQTPRYLVIGTGKKITLECSQTMGHDKMYWYQQDPGMELHLIHYSYGVNSTEKGDLSSESTVSRIRTEHFPLTLESARPSHTSQYLCASSWARGNTGELFFGEGSRLTVL.

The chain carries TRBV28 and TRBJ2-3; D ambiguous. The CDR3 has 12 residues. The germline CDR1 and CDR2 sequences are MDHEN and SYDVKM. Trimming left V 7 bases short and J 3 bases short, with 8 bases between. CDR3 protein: CASTHDTDTQYF. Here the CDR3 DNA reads TGTGCCAGCACCCATGATACAGATACGCAGTATTTT.

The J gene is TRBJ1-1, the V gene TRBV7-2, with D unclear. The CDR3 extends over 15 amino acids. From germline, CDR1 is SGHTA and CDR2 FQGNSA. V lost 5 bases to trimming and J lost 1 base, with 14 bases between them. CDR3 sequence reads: CASSLGGTQNTEAFF. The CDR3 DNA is TGTGCCAGCAGCCTAGGCGGAACCCAGAACACTGAAGCTTTCTTT. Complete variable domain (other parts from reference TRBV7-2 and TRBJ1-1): GAGVSQSPSNKVTEKGKDVELRCDPISGHTALYWYRQSLGQGLEFLIYFQGNSAPDKSGLPSDRFSAERTGGSVSTLTIQRTQQEDSAVYLCASSLGGTQNTEAFFGQGTRLTVV.

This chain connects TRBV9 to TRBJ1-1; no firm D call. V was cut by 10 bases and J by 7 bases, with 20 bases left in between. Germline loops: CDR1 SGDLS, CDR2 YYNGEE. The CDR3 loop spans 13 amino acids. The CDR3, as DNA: TGTGCCCGTGCCAGGAGCGGCTCTAGTGAAGCTTTCTTT. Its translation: CARARSGSSEAFF.

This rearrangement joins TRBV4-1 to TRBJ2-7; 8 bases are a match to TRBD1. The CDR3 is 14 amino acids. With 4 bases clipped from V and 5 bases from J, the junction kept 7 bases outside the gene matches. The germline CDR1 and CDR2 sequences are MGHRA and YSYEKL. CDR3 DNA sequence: TGCGCCAGCAGCCCCCCGGACAGGGTGAACGAGCAGTACTTC. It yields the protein CASSPPDRVNEQYF.

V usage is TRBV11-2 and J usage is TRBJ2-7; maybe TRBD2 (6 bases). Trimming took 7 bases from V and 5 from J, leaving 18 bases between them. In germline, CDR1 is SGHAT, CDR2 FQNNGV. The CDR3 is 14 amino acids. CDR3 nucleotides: TGTGCCAGCACCCCTGGAGGGGTTCCCAACGAGCAGTACTTC. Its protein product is CASTPGGVPNEQYF.

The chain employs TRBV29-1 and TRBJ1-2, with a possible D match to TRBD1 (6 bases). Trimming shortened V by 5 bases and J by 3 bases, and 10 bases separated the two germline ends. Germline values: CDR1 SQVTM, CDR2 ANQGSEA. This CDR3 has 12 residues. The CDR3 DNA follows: TGCAGCGTTCTGTCAGGGGACTATGGCTACACCTTC. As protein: CSVLSGDYGYTF. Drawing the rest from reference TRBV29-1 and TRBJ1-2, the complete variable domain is SAVISQKPSRDICQRGTSLTIQCQVDSQVTMMFWYRQQPGQSLTLIATANQGSEATYESGFVIDKFPISRPNLTFSTLTVSNMSPEDSSIYLCSVLSGDYGYTFGSGTRLTVV.

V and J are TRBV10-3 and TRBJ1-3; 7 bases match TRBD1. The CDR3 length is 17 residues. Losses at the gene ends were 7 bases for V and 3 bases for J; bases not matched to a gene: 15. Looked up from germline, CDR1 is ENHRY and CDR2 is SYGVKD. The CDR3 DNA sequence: TGTGCCATCACTCCGACCATTACAGGGGCTAGTGGAAACACCATATATTTT. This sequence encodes CAITPTITGASGNTIYF.

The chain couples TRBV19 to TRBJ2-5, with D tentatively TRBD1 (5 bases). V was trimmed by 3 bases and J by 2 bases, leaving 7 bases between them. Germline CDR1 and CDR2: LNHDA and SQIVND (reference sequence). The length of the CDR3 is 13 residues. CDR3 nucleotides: TGTGCCAGTAGTATTAGGGGACAAGAGACCCAGTACTTC. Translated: CASSIRGQETQYF.

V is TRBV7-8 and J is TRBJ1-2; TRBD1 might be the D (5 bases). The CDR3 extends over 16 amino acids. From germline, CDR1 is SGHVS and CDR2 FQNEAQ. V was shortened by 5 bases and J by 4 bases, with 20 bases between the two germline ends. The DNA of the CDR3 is TGTGCCAGCAGCGATCGTCGGGGCGGACCTACCTATGGCTACACCTTC. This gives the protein CASSDRRGGPTYGYTF.

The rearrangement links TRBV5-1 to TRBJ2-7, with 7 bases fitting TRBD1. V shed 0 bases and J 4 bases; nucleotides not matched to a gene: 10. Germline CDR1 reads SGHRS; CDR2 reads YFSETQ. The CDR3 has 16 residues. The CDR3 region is CASSLGQGRAPYEQYF. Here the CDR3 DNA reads TGCGCCAGCAGCTTGGGACAGGGACGTGCCCCGTACGAGCAGTACTTC.

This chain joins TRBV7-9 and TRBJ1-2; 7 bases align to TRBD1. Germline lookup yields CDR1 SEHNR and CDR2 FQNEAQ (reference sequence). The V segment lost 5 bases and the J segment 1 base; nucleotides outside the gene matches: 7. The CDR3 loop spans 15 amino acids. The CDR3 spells CASSRTGTVNYGYTF. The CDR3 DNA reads TGTGCCAGCAGCCGAACCGGGACAGTTAACTATGGCTACACCTTC.

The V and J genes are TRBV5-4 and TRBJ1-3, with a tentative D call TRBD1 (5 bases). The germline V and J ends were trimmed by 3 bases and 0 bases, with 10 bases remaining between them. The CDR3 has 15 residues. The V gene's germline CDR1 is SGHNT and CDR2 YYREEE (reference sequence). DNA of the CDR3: TGTGCCAGCAGCTCCGGGGCCAGCTCTGGAAACACCATATATTTT. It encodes CASSSGASSGNTIYF.

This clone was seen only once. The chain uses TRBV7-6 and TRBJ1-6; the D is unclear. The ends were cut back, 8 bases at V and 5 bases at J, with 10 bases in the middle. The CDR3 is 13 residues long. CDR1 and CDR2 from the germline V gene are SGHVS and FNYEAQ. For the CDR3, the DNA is TGTGCCAGCCGTGGCAGAAATAATTCACCCCTCCACTTT. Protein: CASRGRNNSPLHF.

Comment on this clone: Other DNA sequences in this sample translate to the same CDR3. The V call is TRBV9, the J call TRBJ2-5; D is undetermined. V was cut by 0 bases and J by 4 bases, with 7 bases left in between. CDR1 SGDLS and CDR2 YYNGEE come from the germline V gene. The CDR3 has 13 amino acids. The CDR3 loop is CASSVGVGETQYF. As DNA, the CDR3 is TGTGCCAGCAGCGTAGGGGTTGGAGAGACCCAGTACTTC. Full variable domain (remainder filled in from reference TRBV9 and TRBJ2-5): DSGVTQTPKHLITATGQRVTLRCSPRSGDLSVYWYQQSLDQGLQFLIQYYNGEERAKGNILERFSAQQFPDLHSELNLSSLELGDSALYFCASSVGVGETQYFGPGTRLLVL.

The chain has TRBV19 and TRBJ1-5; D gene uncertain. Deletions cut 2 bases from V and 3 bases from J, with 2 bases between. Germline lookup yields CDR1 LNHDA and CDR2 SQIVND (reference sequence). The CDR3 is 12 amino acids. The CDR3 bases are TGTGCCAGTAGTATACCCAATCAGCCCCAGCATTTT. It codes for CASSIPNQPQHF.

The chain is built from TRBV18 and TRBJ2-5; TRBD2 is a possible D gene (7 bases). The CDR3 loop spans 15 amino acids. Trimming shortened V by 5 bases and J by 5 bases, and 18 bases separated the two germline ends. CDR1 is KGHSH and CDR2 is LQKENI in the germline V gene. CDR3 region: CASSYIRGASETQYF. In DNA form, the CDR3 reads TGTGCCAGCTCATATATTCGGGGGGCTTCGGAGACCCAGTACTTC. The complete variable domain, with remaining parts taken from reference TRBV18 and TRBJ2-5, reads NAGVMQNPRHLVRRRGQEARLRCSPMKGHSHVYWYRQLPEEGLKFMVYLQKENIIDESGMPKERFSAEFPKEGPSILRIQQVVRGDSAAYFCASSYIRGASETQYFGPGTRLLVL.

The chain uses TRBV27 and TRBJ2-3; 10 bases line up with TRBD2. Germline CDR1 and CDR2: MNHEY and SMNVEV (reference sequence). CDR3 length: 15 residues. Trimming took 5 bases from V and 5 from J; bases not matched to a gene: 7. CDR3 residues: CASSPLAGAGDTQYF. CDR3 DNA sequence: TGTGCCAGCAGTCCTCTAGCGGGGGCGGGAGATACGCAGTATTTT.

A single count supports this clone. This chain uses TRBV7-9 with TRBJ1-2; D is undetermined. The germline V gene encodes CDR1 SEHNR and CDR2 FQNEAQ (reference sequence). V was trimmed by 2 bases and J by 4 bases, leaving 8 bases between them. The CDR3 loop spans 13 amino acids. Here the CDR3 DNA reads TGTGCCAGCAGCTTACGTGAGGTCTATGGCTACACCTTC. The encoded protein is CASSLREVYGYTF.

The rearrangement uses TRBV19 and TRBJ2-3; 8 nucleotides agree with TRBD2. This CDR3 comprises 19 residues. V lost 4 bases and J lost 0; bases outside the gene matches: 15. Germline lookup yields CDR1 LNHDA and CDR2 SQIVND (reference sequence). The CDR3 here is CASSTPRGSGASSTDTQYF. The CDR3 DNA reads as TGTGCCAGTAGTACCCCGAGAGGTAGCGGGGCTTCTAGCACAGATACGCAGTATTTT.

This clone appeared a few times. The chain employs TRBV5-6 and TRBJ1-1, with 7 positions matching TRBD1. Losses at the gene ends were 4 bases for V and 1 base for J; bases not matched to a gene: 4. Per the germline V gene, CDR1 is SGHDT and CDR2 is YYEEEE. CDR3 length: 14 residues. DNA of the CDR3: TGTGCCAGCAGCCGGGGACAGTCGAACACTGAAGCTTTCTTT. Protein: CASSRGQSNTEAFF. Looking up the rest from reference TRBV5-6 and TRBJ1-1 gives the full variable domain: DAGVTQSPTHLIKTRGQQVTLRCSPKSGHDTVSWYQQALGQGPQFIFQYYEEEERQRGNFPDRFSGHQFPNYSSELNVNALLLGDSALYLCASSRGQSNTEAFFGQGTRLTVV.

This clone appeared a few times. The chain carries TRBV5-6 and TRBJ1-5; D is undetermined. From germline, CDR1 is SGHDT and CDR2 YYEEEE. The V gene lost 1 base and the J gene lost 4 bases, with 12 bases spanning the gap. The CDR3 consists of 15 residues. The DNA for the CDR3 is TGTGCCAGCAGCTTGTTACACTCCCTTAATCAGCCCCAGCATTTT. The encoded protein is CASSLLHSLNQPQHF.

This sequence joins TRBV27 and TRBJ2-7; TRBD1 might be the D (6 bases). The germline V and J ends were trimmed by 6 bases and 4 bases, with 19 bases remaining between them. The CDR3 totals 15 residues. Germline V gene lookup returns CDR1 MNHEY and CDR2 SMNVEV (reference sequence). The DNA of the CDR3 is TGTGCCAGCAGCCCTCTAGGGCAGGGGTTATACGAGCAGTACTTC. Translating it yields CASSPLGQGLYEQYF.

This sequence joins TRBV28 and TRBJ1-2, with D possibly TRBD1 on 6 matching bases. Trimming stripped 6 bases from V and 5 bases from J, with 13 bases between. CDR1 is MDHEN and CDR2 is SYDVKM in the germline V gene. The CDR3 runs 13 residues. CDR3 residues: CASSLQGEYGYTF. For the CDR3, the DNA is TGTGCCAGCAGCTTACAGGGAGAATATGGCTACACCTTC.